This T cell receptor (beta chain) appears in the sequencing data of a study of blood T cell repertoires in COVID-19. Study-wide background: The origin of the acute and convalescent COVID-19 samples was the United States, Italy and Spain. In each case, the material was cDNA or gDNA derived from T cells, B-cell-depleted T cells, or PBMCs.

How the authors handled the data: Researchers report that nucleated cell counts were estimated from reference gene primer amplification. Profiled with immunoSEQ multiplex PCR; TCRdb holds only in-frame clones, not every one. That table gives V, J and clone size, and the DNA gave D and trimming. The profile shows over 300,000 clones, 85% of them singletons. This TCR came from a human donor in a cohort sampled during active COVID-19. Sequencing input: peripheral blood.

CDR3 nucleotides: TGTGCCAGTAGTATTTCACCCAAAAGAGGACAAGAGACCCAGTACTTC. Protein product: CASSISPKRGQETQYF. The rearrangement joins TRBV19 to TRBJ2-5; no reliable D call. Trimming left V 3 bases short and J 2 bases short, with 16 bases between. The CDR3 runs to 16 residues. Germline V gives CDR1 LNHDA, CDR2 SQIVND (reference sequence).